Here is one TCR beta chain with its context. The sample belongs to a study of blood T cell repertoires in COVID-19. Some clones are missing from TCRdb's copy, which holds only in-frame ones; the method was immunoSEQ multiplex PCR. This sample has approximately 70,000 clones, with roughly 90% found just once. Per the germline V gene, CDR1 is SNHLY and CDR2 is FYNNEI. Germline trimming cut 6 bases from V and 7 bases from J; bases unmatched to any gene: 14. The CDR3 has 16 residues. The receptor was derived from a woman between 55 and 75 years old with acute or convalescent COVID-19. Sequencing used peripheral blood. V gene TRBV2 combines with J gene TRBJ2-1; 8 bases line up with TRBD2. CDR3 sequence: CASSRGGAGVRNEQFF. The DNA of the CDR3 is TGTGCCAGCAGCCGGGGGGGAGCGGGAGTCAGGAATGAGCAGTTCTTC.